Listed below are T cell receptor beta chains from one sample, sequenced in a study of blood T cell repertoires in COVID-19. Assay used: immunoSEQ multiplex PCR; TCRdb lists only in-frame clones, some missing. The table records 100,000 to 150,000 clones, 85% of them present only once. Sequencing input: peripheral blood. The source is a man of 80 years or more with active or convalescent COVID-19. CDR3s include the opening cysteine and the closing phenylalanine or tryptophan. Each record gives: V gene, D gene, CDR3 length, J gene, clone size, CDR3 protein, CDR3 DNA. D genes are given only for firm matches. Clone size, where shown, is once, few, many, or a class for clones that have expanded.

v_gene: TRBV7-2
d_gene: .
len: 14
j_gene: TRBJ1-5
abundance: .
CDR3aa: CASSLDRPGQPQHF
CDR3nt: TGTGCCAGCAGCTTAGACCGGCCGGGACAGCCCCAGCATTTT

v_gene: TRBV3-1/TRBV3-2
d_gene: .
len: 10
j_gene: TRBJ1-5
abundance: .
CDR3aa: CASSRQPQHF
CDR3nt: TGTGCCAGCTCTCGTCAGCCCCAGCATTTT

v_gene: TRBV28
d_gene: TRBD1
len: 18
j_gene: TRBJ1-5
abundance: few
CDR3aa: CASSLYILGTGEGQPQHF
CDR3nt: TGTGCCAGCAGTTTATATATACTTGGGACAGGGGAAGGTCAGCCCCAGCATTTT

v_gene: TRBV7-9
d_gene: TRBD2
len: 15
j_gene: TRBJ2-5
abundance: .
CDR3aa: CASSYVTGGLETQYF
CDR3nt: TGTGCCAGCAGTTATGTTACGGGGGGGCTGGAGACCCAGTACTTC

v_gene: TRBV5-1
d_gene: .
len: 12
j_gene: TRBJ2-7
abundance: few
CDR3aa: CASSAGGYEQYF
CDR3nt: TGCGCCAGCAGCGCCGGGGGATACGAGCAGTACTTC

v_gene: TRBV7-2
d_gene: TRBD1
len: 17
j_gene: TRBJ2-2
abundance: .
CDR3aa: CASSLGTGGVLSGELFF
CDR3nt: TGTGCCAGCAGCCTAGGGACAGGGGGCGTACTTTCCGGGGAGCTGTTTTTT

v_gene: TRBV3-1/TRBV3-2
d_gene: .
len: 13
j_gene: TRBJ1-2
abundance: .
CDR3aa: CASSQGPGSGYTF
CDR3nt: TGTGCCAGCAGCCAAGGGCCAGGGTCTGGCTACACCTTC

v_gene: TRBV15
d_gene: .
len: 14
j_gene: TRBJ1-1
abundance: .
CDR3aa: CATSRDRGGYEAFF
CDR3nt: TGTGCCACCAGCAGAGATCGGGGGGGATATGAAGCTTTCTTT

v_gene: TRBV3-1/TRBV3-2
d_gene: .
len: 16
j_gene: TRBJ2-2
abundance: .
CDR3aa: CASSQGPGDNTGELFF
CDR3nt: TGTGCCAGCAGCCAAGGTCCGGGGGATAACACCGGGGAGCTGTTTTTT

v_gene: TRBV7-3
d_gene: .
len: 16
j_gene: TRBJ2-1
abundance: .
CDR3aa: CASSPSGGNSYNEQFF
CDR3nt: TGTGCCAGCAGCCCAAGTGGCGGGAACTCCTACAATGAGCAGTTCTTC

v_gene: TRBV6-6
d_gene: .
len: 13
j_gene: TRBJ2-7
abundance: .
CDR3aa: CASSYREEEGQYF
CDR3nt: TGTGCCAGCAGTTACAGGGAGGAGGAGGGGCAGTACTTC

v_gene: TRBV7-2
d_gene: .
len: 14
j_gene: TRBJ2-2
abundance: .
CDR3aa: CASRTGPITGELFF
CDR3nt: TGTGCCAGCCGGACTGGGCCGATAACCGGGGAGCTGTTTTTT

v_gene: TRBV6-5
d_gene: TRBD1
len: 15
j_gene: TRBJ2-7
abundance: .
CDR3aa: CASSQPGTGSYEQYF
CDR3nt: TGTGCCAGCAGTCAACCCGGGACAGGGTCCTACGAGCAGTACTTC

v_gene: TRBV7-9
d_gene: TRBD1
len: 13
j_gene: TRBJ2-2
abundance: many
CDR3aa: CASSRTGAGELFF
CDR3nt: TGTGCCAGCAGCCGGACAGGGGCCGGGGAGCTGTTTTTT

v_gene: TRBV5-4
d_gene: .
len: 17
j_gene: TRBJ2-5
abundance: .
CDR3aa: CASSLASVRSPPETQYF
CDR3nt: TGTGCCAGCAGCTTAGCGTCCGTGAGGTCTCCACCGGAGACCCAGTACTTC

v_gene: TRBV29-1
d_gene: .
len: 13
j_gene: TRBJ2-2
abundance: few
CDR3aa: CSVVQFVGGELFF
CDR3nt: TGCAGCGTTGTGCAGTTTGTTGGCGGGGAGCTGTTTTTT

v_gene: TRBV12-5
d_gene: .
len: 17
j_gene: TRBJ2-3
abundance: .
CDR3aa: CASGLANGGSSRDTQYF
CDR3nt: TGTGCTAGTGGTTTGGCTAATGGGGGGAGTAGTAGAGATACGCAGTATTTT

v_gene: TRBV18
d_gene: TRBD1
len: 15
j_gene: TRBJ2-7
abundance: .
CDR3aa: CASSTDRGFRYEQYF
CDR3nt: TGTGCCAGCTCGACGGACAGGGGATTTCGCTACGAGCAGTACTTC

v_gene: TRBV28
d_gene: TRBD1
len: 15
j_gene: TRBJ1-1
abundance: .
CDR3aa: CASSSPGGTGDEAFF
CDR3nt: TGTGCCAGCAGTTCCCCAGGGGGGACAGGGGATGAAGCTTTCTTT

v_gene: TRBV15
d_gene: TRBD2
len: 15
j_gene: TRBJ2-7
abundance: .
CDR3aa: CATSRGGTSEYEQYF
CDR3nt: TGTGCCACCAGCAGGGGGGGGACTTCGGAGTACGAGCAGTACTTC

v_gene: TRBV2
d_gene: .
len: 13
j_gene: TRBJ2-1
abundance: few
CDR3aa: CARGLASYNEQFF
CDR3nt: TGTGCCAGGGGTCTAGCCTCTTACAATGAGCAGTTCTTC

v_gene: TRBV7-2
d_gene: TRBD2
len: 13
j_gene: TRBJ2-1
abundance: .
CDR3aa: CASSFSGGNEQFF
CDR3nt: TGTGCCAGCAGCTTTAGCGGGGGGAATGAGCAGTTCTTC

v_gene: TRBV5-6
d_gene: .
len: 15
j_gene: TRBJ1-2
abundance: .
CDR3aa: CASSLVGPGFYGYTF
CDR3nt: TGTGCCAGCAGCTTGGTAGGTCCAGGTTTCTATGGCTACACCTTC

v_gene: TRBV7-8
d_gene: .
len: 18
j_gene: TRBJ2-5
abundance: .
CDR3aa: CASSLARLEVRGRETQYF
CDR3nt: TGTGCCAGCAGCTTAGCGAGACTCGAAGTTAGGGGCCGTGAGACCCAGTACTTC

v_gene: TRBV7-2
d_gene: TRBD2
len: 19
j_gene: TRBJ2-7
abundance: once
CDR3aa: CASSLSGTSGSAWGYEQYF
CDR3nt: TGTGCCAGCAGCTTATCCGGGACTAGCGGGAGTGCGTGGGGCTACGAGCAGTACTTC

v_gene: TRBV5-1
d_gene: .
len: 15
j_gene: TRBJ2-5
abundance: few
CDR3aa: CASSLEGGEQETQYF
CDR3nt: TGCGCCAGCAGCTTGGAAGGCGGAGAACAAGAGACCCAGTACTTC

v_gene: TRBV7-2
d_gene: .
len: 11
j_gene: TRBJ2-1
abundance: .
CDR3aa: CASSLVAEQFF
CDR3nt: TGTGCCAGCAGCTTAGTCGCGGAGCAGTTCTTC

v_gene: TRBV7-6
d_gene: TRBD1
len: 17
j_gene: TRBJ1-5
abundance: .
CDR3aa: CASSLEFRQGNNQPQHF
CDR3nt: TGTGCCAGCAGCTTAGAGTTTCGACAGGGGAACAATCAGCCCCAGCATTTT

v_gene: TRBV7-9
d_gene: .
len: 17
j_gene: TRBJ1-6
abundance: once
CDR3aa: CASSSWGVGSYNSPLHF
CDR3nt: TGTGCCAGCAGCTCGTGGGGGGTAGGCTCCTATAATTCACCCCTCCACTTT

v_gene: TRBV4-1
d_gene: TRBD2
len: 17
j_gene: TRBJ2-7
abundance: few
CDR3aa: CASSQVDLGLPSGEQYF
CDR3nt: TGCGCCAGCAGCCAAGTTGACCTGGGACTACCTAGTGGGGAGCAGTACTTC

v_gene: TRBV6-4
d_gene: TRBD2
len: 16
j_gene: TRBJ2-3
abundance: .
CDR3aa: CASSDSWRESTDTQYF
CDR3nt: TGTGCCAGCAGTGACTCGTGGCGGGAGTCCACAGATACGCAGTATTTT

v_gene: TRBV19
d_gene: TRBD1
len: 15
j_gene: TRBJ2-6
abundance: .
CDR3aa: CASRQGSSGANVLTF
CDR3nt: TGTGCCAGTAGACAGGGGAGCTCTGGGGCCAACGTCCTGACTTTC

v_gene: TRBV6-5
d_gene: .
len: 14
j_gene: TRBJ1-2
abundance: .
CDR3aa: CASSYSGVNYGYTF
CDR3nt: TGTGCCAGCAGTTACTCCGGGGTTAACTATGGCTACACCTTC

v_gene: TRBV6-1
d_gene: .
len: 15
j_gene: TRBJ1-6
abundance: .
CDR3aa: CASSDRGGGTSPLHF
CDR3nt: TGTGCCAGCAGTGACAGGGGCGGTGGGACGTCACCCCTCCACTTT

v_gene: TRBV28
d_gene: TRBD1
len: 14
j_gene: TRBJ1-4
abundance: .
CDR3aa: CASSFVQGDEKLFF
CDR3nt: TGTGCCAGCAGTTTCGTACAGGGGGACGAAAAACTGTTTTTT

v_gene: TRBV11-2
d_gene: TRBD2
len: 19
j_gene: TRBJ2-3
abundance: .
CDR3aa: CASSPSSGYGTRFTDTQYF
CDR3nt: TGTGCCAGCAGCCCCTCTAGCGGGTACGGTACCCGATTCACAGATACGCAGTATTTT

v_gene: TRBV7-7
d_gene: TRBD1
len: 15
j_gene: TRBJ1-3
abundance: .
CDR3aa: CASSFVRDSGNTIYF
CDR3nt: TGTGCCAGCAGCTTCGTTAGGGACAGCGGAAACACCATATATTTT

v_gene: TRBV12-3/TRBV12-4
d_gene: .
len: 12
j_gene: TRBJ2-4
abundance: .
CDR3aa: CASSFQGNIQYF
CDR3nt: TGTGCCAGCAGTTTTCAGGGGAACATTCAGTACTTC

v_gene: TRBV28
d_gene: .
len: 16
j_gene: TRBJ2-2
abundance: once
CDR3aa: CASSLPSGANTGELFF
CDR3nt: TGTGCCAGCAGTTTACCGTCGGGGGCGAACACCGGGGAGCTGTTTTTT

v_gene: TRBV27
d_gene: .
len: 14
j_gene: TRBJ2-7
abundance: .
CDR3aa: CASSVNPSLGEQYF
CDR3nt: TGTGCCAGCAGTGTAAACCCTAGCTTGGGCGAGCAGTACTTC

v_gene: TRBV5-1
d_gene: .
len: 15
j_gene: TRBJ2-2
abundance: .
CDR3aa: CASSLEGGRTGELFF
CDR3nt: TGCGCCAGCAGCTTGGAAGGGGGACGTACCGGGGAGCTGTTTTTT

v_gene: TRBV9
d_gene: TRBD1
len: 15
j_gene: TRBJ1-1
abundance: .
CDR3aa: CASSGQGAGNTEAFF
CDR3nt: TGTGCCAGCAGCGGACAGGGGGCGGGGAACACTGAAGCTTTCTTT

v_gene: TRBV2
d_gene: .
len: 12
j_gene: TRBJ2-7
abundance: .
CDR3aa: CASRAGRDEQYF
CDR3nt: TGTGCCAGCAGGGCAGGGCGCGACGAGCAGTACTTC

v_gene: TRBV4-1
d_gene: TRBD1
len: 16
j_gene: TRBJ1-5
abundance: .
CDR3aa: CASSPYAGTGPQPQHF
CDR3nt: TGCGCCAGCAGCCCCTATGCCGGGACAGGGCCTCAGCCCCAGCATTTT

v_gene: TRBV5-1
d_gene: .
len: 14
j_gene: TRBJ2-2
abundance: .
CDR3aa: CASSLEGGTGELFF
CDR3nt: TGCGCCAGCAGCTTGGAAGGGGGAACCGGGGAGCTGTTTTTT

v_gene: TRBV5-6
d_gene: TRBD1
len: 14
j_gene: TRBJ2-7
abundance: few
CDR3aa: CASSPRGRRYEQYF
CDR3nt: TGTGCCAGCAGCCCCAGGGGGCGCCGCTACGAGCAGTACTTC

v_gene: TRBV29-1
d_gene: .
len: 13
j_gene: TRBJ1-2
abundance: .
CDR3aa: CSTKGDTYYGYTF
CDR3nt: TGCAGCACCAAGGGGGACACTTATTATGGCTACACCTTC

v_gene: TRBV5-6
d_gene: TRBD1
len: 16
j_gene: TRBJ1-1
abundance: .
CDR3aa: CASTRTGQGSYTEAFF
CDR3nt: TGTGCCAGCACCCGGACCGGACAGGGGAGTTACACTGAAGCTTTCTTT

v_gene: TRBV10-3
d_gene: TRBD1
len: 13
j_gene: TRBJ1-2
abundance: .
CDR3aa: CAAGGQGYIGYTF
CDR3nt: TGTGCCGCCGGGGGACAGGGGTATATCGGCTACACCTTC

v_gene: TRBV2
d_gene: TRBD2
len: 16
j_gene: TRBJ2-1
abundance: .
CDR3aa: CASRNSPGLAGNEQFF
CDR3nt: TGTGCCAGCAGGAACTCCCCAGGACTAGCGGGTAATGAGCAGTTCTTC

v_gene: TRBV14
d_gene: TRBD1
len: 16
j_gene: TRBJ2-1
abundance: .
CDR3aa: CASSQAGGAAFNEQFF
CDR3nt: TGTGCCAGCAGCCAAGCAGGGGGCGCGGCCTTCAATGAGCAGTTCTTC

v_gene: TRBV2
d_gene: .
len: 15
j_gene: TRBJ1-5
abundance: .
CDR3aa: CASQRDSGVNQPQHF
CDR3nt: TGTGCCAGCCAGAGAGACTCAGGGGTAAATCAGCCCCAGCATTTT

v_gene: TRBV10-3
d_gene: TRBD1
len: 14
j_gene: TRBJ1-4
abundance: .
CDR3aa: CAISSPGQQEKLFF
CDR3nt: TGTGCCATCAGTTCCCCGGGACAGCAGGAAAAACTGTTTTTT

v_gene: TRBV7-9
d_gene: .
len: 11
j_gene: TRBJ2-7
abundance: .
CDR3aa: CASRGGAEQYF
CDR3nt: TGTGCCAGCAGGGGCGGGGCCGAGCAGTACTTC

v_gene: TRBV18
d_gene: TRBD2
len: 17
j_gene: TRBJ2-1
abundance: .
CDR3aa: CASSPATPSGNLIKQFF
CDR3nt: TGTGCCAGCTCACCCGCTACCCCCAGCGGGAACCTGATTAAGCAGTTCTTC

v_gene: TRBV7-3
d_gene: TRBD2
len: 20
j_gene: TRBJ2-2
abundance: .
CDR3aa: CASSPLGLAGEDLNTGELFF
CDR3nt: TGTGCCAGCAGCCCCCTGGGACTAGCGGGGGAGGATCTAAACACCGGGGAGCTGTTTTTT

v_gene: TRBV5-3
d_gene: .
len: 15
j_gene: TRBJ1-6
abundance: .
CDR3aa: CARSSLGRYNSPLHF
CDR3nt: TGTGCCAGAAGCTCACTAGGGCGGTATAATTCACCCCTCCACTTT

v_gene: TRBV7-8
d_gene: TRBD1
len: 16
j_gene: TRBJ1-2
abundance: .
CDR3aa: CASSLGGRGVVYGYTF
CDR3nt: TGTGCCAGCAGCTTAGGGGGCAGGGGGGTAGTCTATGGCTACACCTTC